This section outlines one TCR beta chain sequence together with its context. No antigen is known for it. The PCR ran on 60 Vbeta and 13 Jbeta primers. Profiled with immunoSEQ multiplex PCR; TCRdb holds only in-frame clones, not every one. The table includes over 150,000 clones, 65% to 85% detected once. The data originate from a study of cytomegalovirus exposure and HLA in healthy donors. Study-level findings and limits: In an earlier analysis, productive rearrangement rates for most beta V segments clustered near 87% or 30%. TRBV6-2, TRBV6-3 and other indistinguishable V segments were excluded.

This CDR3 is built from 13 residues. Per germline, CDR1 SGDLS and CDR2 YYNGEE. V lost 3 bases, J lost 2 bases, and 7 bases lay in between. V usage is TRBV9 and J usage is TRBJ2-3, with TRBD2 as a possible D gene (5 bases). Sequencing input: PBMCs. This clonotype originated in a boy aged 2 to 10 in good health and CMV-seronegative. The CDR3 sequence: CASSDGITDTQYF. DNA for the CDR3: TGTGCCAGCAGCGACGGGATCACAGATACGCAGTATTTT.